The text below deals with one TCR beta chain. Profiling relied on immunoSEQ multiplex PCR, and the TCRdb table lists in-frame clones only, not all of them. Among approximately 76,000 clones listed, around nine tenths were seen once. This record belongs to a study of OX40 agonist ivuxolimab in advanced cancers. Study at large: Allowance was made for prior anti-PD-1, anti-PD-L1 or anti-CTLA-4 therapy, and roughly 40% had some.

Germline loops: CDR1 MNHEY, CDR2 SVGAGI. V was clipped by 0 bases and J by 6 bases; unmatched bases: 4. CDR3 length equals 15 residues. The sample consisted of CD4+ or CD8+ T cells sorted from blood, taken in a trial of the OX40 agonist ivuxolimab. The chain combines TRBV6-5 with TRBJ2-1; 8 positions match TRBD2. The TCR comes from an adult with an advanced solid tumor such as melanoma, head and neck, liver or kidney cancer. CDR3 coding DNA: TGTGCCAGCAGTTACTCGAGCGGGAGTCGCAATGAGCAGTTCTTC. Translation gives CASSYSSGSRNEQFF.